The entry that follows covers one TCR beta chain sequence. What it recognizes is unknown. The authors reverse transcribed all of the isolated RNA, so sequencing captured expressed TCRB transcripts. Sequencing of naive, central memory and regulatory T cell samples gave an average of approximately 3.3 million reads. Sequenced by immunoSEQ multiplex PCR; TCRdb stores in-frame clones only, minus some. The profile shows around 70,000 clones, around 49% of them singletons. This sample was included in a study of beta chain features in type 1 diabetes. Overall study results and limits: Researchers cautioned that cDNA sequencing could over-represent cells with high TCR expression. Across all four CD4+ subsets, people with type 1 diabetes showed modestly shorter TCRB CDR3s.

This CDR3 has 14 residues. The ends were cut back, 1 base at V and 4 bases at J, with 8 bases in the middle. The germline CDR1 and CDR2 sequences are SNHLY and FYNNEI. This rearrangement joins TRBV2 to TRBJ1-3; no firm D call. Sequences were obtained from central memory CD4+ T cells from blood. The source of this sequence is a man aged 25-45 years with type 1 diabetes. The CDR3: CASSEDPNGNTIYF. In DNA, the CDR3 is TGTGCCAGCAGTGAAGACCCTAACGGAAACACCATATATTTT.